This T cell receptor (beta chain) was sequenced in a study of cytomegalovirus exposure and HLA in healthy donors (dated by TCRdb to 2016 to 2017). In terms of the full investigation: According to an earlier analysis of 450 to 650 of the donors, about 179 million T cells yielded roughly 100 million unique TCR beta sequences and roughly 280 Gb of sequence data. About 300 gigabases of sequencing data and approximately 85 million unique TCR sequences were included in an early release covering about 700 HLA-typed donors. The genetic ancestry cluster associated with self-reported Caucasian donors included approximately 85% of the roughly 360 genotyped donors. The study aimed to test whether cataloging public T cell receptors could reveal signatures of past pathogen exposure. Using immunosequencing, the study profiled T cell repertoires from fewer than 850 subjects and related those repertoires to cytomegalovirus serostatus. In addition to the first cohort of 666 subjects, a separate validation cohort of some 120 different subjects was used. To predict cytomegalovirus infection status, the study brought together high-throughput TCR immunosequencing, statistical association of individual TCRs with disease status, and machine learning. A later analysis re-analyzed previously published TCR beta repertoires from several hundred donors and added high-resolution HLA genotyping to study TCR occurrence patterns. The later analysis used no new phenotypic data to find candidate immune exposures, relying instead on TCR beta sequences and their occurrence across donors. An earlier analysis of fewer than 750 of the donors used high-throughput TCR beta sequencing to judge whether each TCR beta V gene segment behaved as functional or pseudogenic. Alongside the repertoire data, information on donor age, sex, ethnicity and CMV serostatus was compiled. Genome-wide SNP genotypes for about 60% of the roughly 670 donors were used in a later genetic analysis, which treated that subset as a discovery cohort. Every discovery cohort repertoire had been produced on one sequencing platform. Class I and class II HLA loci were covered by the typing at four-digit resolution. The number of typed donors differed by locus: about 629-630 for A, B, C, DRB1 and DQB1; approximately 520 for DQA1; around 580 for DPA1; and about 470 for DPB1. About five DR-DQ haplotypes were treated as single units for association and clustering because of strong linkage in the cohort. On average, around 230,000 unique TCR beta nucleotide sequences were sequenced per donor among more than 350 genotyped donors of the cohort, with 15% to 20% of those sequences being non-productive.

Library creation used the immunoSEQ multiplex PCR assay. For the multiplex PCR, a mixture combining 60 forward primers for TCR Vbeta segments and 13 reverse primers for TCR Jbeta segments was used. The CDR3 region of rearranged TCR beta genes was amplified from genomic DNA with a multiplex PCR assay. Amplified TCR beta libraries were sequenced as 87-base-pair reads on the Illumina HiSeq System. The study's processing was this. A later analysis tallied 70 million to 100 million unique TCR beta chains across the 660 or so repertoires, and roughly 11 million of those chains were shared by two or more donors. To remove PCR and sequencing errors, raw reads were error-corrected and collapsed into unique sequences using a nearest-neighbor algorithm that merged closely related sequences. Alignment of CDR3 sequences to IMGT reference sequences was used to assign V, D and J gene segments. For a sequence to be retained, a match of at least six nucleotides to both a V gene segment and a J gene segment was required. Rearrangements were called productive when the CDR3 lacked stop codons and stayed in frame with V and J; all others were non-productive. CDR3 was defined according to IMGT convention as the region running from the second conserved V-encoded cysteine to the conserved J-encoded phenylalanine. Sequences without an unambiguous match to a single V gene segment were excluded from the earlier analysis of almost 600 of the donors. An earlier analysis of fewer than 750 of the donors called V segments functional above 56.7% productive rearrangements and segregating when the between-donor standard deviation exceeded 5%. To diagnose cytomegalovirus status from the catalog of TCR beta chain sequences, a statistical classification framework was built. In a later analysis, TCR nucleotide sequences were compared against IMGT/GENE-DB human TR gene sequences so that V and J genes could be assigned. The TCRdist pipeline was used in a later analysis to assign CDR3 sequences and most-parsimonious VDJ recombination scenarios. In a later analysis, every TCR beta chain was defined by the combination of its CDR3 amino acid sequence and its V-gene family, and reads without a unique V-gene family were dropped. A later analysis removed several hundred highly shared, low-generation-probability nucleotide sequences to deal with suspected cross-contamination and a sequencing artifact. A later analysis calculated a clonal expansion index for each public chain from normalized within-repertoire ranks of inferred template counts. In a later analysis, generation probabilities were computed with a VDJ recombination model fitted to out-of-frame rearrangements, and the resulting probabilities were checked against IGoR. In a later analysis, TCR-TCR, TCR-HLA and TCR-CMV co-occurrence was scored with hypergeometric tests, and a repertoire-size bias correction was applied to TCR pairs. To estimate false discovery rates, a later analysis permuted the HLA or CMV assignments 20 times. A later analysis grouped co-occurring TCRs with DBSCAN, adding TCRdist sequence similarity when clustering within HLA-allele-positive subsets. Repertoires with fewer than 30,000 or more than 120,000 public chains were left out of co-occurrence clustering, as were a handful of repertoires with anomalous nucleotide sharing. The table comes from immuneACCESS by way of TCRdb, which keeps in-frame sequences with V and J called. Part of the clones is missing from these tables; in studies checked, under half for an unresolved V gene and the rest for unknown reasons. D and trimming were read from the DNA, whereas the V and J calls and clone size are those reported in that table. This sample is represented by around 100,000 clones; 65% to 80% of them were singletons. The ten most abundant clones make up about 9.4% of the sample.

The CDR3 sequence holds 15 residues, the cysteine and phenylalanine included. Only CDR3 DNA is held: 45 bases, read in frame from base 1. V is pared back by 1 base and J by 8 bases, with 16 bases lying between the germline termini. The germline V gene gives CDR1 as LGHNT and CDR2 as FRNRAP. General study outcomes and caveats: Most TCR sequences were observed very rarely across donors, whereas some public TCRs were present in many individuals. A cluster of highly shared sequence variants was judged likely to be a technical artifact of the sequencing pipeline. Presence/absence analyses assumed roughly uniform sequencing depth across donors, an assumption that may not hold. According to a later analysis, parvovirus B19, influenza, CMV and Epstein-Barr virus appeared linked to several top co-occurrence clusters. In the study, around 150 TCR beta chains were listed as associated with cytomegalovirus. In a later analysis, most CMV-associated TCR beta chains were found to appear HLA-restricted, with HLA associations seemingly driven largely by CMV exposure. A further reported finding was that TCR beta sequences accurately predicted the HLA-A and HLA-B alleles for most subjects in the first cohort. Immune exposure information for the cohort was limited to CMV serostatus. Only TCR beta chains were sequenced in this cohort, and the absence of alpha or paired-chain data limited detectable features. The classifier was reported to diagnose cytomegalovirus status with high specificity and sensitivity in both the original and validation cohorts. Because HLA typing was unavailable for some donors at each locus, only the typed subset was used in association tests. Because counts were too low, seventeen rarely observed V segments, including chromosome 9 orphons, were left out of the earlier analysis of 587 of the donors. Correlated functional status among segregating V segments might reflect linkage disequilibrium, but an unknown experimental factor could not be ruled out. A later analysis found that HLA-associated TCR beta chains were more clonally expanded and had lower generation probabilities than equally common non-associated chains. In a later analysis, some 17,000 TCR beta sequences were associated with specific HLA alleles at a false discovery rate of 0.05. An association between a missense DCLRE1C variant and V-gene and J-gene trimming of TCR beta chains was found in a later genetic analysis and replicated in an independent cohort. According to a later analysis, TCR association rates differed among HLA loci, with DRB1 alleles showing the most associated TCRs and HLA-C alleles showing the fewest. In a later genetic analysis, fewer N-insertions in productive TCRs were reported among donors in an Asian-associated ancestry cluster than the roughly 640-donor mean. When HLA alleles, especially DR and DQ, strongly co-occurred, attributing TCR associations to individual alleles was difficult. A few of the identified cytomegalovirus-associated TCR beta chains were confirmed in vitro to be specific for cytomegalovirus antigens. The authors suggested that the approach could potentially be generalized to other disease states and immunological phenotypes. In an earlier analysis of around 600 of the donors, most TCR beta V segments appeared in productive rearrangements about 90% or about 30% of the time, broadly matching IMGT annotations. Some IMGT-functional V segments, including TRBV6-2 and TRBV6-3, could not be told apart with the 87-base-pair reads, so those segments were excluded.

In total, roughly 670 healthy bone marrow donors made up the cohort. Cohort members were all nominally healthy when sampled, although unrecorded immune exposures were likely present. The donor was CMV seronegative and belonged to the group of under 400 seronegative cohort members. Each donor provided a peripheral blood sample, and peripheral blood mononuclear cells were used for TCR beta sequencing. Genomic DNA was extracted from the blood cell samples with the Qiagen DNeasy Blood Extraction Kit. As concerns this clone: What antigen it recognizes has not been identified. Base-call qualities are not available, and no considerably larger clone is one nucleotide away.

The sequence was collected from a man aged 50 or older in good health and CMV-seronegative. Recombination connected TRBV12-5 to TRBJ2-3; a weak D assignment points to TRBD1 (6 bases agree). The source material was PBMCs. The CDR3 reads as follows: CASGLGSLGAGTQYF. DNA sequence: TGTGCTAGTGGTTTGGGATCCTTGGGGGCAGGTACGCAGTATTTT.